This entry lists 9 T cell receptor beta chains sequenced from one sample in a study of pediatric ulcerative colitis. Generated by immunoSEQ multiplex PCR, the TCRdb table keeps only in-frame clones and is missing some. The sample has some 15,000 clones; 75% to 80% are singletons. One to two pinch biopsies were taken from the rectum during colonoscopy. The sample comprised gut tissue. The receptors shown here come from a boy between 10 and 17 years old who was a control in a study of pediatric ulcerative colitis.

V and J are TRBV6-1 and TRBJ1-4; D is perhaps TRBD1 (5 bases). The CDR3 is made up of 15 amino acids. Germline V lookup: CDR1 MNHNS, CDR2 SASEGT. Trimming removed 8 bases at V and 3 bases at J, with 16 bases between. The CDR3 DNA sequence: TGTGCCAGCTCTCTCCTGCAGGGTCCTAATGAAAAACTGTTTTTT. Its protein is CASSLLQGPNEKLFF.

By its share, this clone is medium-sized. The chain is built from TRBV21-1 and TRBJ1-4. TRBV21-1 is a known pseudogene. The CDR3 spans 14 residues. The CDR3 sequence is CASSERRRAEKLFF. The CDR3 DNA reads TGTGCCAGCAGCGAACGTCGGAGGGCCGAAAAACTGTTTTTT.

The genes are TRBV6-1 and TRBJ1-3; D not certain. V was shortened by 4 bases and J by 0 bases, with 7 bases between the two germline ends. CDR1 is MNHNS and CDR2 is SASEGT in the germline V gene. The CDR3 contains 14 residues. CDR3: CASSGQNSGNTIYF. The CDR3 coding sequence is TGTGCCAGCAGTGGGCAGAACTCTGGAAACACCATATATTTT.

The rearrangement uses TRBV7-3 and TRBJ2-3; 9 bases agree with TRBD2. The ends lost 2 bases at V and 6 bases at J; junction bases unmatched: 3. This CDR3 region has 14 residues. CDR1 SGHTA and CDR2 FQGTGA come from the germline V gene. The CDR3 DNA sequence: TGTGCCAGCAGCTTAGCGGGAGGGAGGGATACGCAGTATTTT. It yields the protein CASSLAGGRDTQYF.

This clone came up a few times. The rearrangement joins TRBV19 to TRBJ1-2; D uncertain. Germline V lookup: CDR1 LNHDA, CDR2 SQIVND (reference sequence). Trimming left V 6 bases short and J 2 bases short, with 7 bases between. The CDR3 consists of 12 residues. The CDR3 DNA is TGTGCCAGTAGGCGAGAGAACTATGGCTACACCTTC. Encoded protein: CASRRENYGYTF.

The CDR3 protein is CASGPGRISGNTIYF. The CDR3 nucleotides read TGTGCTAGTGGCCCTGGACGGATATCTGGAAACACCATATATTTT. The rearrangement uses TRBV12-5 and TRBJ1-3; D is undetermined. Trimming shortened V by 6 bases and J by 1 base, and 13 bases separated the two germline ends. The CDR3 contains 15 residues. CDR1 is LGHNT, CDR2 FRNRAP, per germline.

Here the CDR3 reads CASRVGQYYGYTF. CDR3 DNA: TGTGCCAGCAGAGTGGGACAGTACTATGGCTACACCTTC. The J gene is TRBJ1-2, the V gene TRBV6-1; TRBD1 aligns across 7 bases. The V gene's germline CDR1 is MNHNS and CDR2 SASEGT. Trimming at V came to 6 bases and at J to 3 bases, leaving 4 bases not matched to a gene. This CDR3 has 13 amino acids.

The rearrangement uses TRBV11-3 and TRBJ2-1; 14 bases are shared with TRBD2. CDR1 and CDR2 (germline): SGHNT, YENEEA. The trim removed 4 bases at V and 6 bases at J, leaving 14 bases unmatched. This CDR3 contains 19 residues. This CDR3 reads CASSSGRGTSGRRGNEQFF. The CDR3 bases are TGTGCCAGCAGCTCAGGGCGAGGGACTAGCGGGAGAAGGGGCAATGAGCAGTTCTTC.

V and J are TRBV6-1 and TRBJ1-2; 11 nucleotides match TRBD1. V was clipped by 6 bases and J by 2 bases; unmatched bases: 2. The germline V gene has CDR1 MNHNS and CDR2 SASEGT. There are 14 residues in the CDR3. The CDR3, as DNA: TGTGCCAGCAGATGGACAGGGGGCAACTATGGCTACACCTTC. Amino acid sequence: CASRWTGGNYGYTF.